Listed below are T cell receptor beta chains from one sample, sequenced in a study of OX40 agonist ivuxolimab in advanced cancers. Sequencing used immunoSEQ multiplex PCR; TCRdb keeps in-frame clones, though not all of them. The data show about 76,000 clones, 70% to 90% seen once. The sequencing used CD4+ or CD8+ T cells sorted from blood, collected in a trial of the OX40 agonist ivuxolimab. The receptors stem from an adult with an advanced solid tumor such as melanoma, head and neck, liver or kidney cancer. CDR3s include the opening cysteine and the closing phenylalanine or tryptophan. The D gene is left open where the match is weak. Clone size, where shown, is once, few, many, or a class for clones that have expanded.

clone_size j_call v_call cdr3_length d_call cdr3_nt cdr3_aa
NA TRBJ2-3 TRBV6-4 15 TRBD2 TGTGCCAGCAGCCTCAGCGGGGGGGTCACAGATACGCAGTATTTT CASSLSGGVTDTQYF
NA TRBJ1-3 TRBV10-3 15 NA TGTGCCATCAGTGAGTCCTGGGGTTCAGGAAACACCATATATTTT CAISESWGSGNTIYF
NA TRBJ2-5 TRBV19 14 NA TGTGCCAGTAGTACACCAGGGGTCCAAGAGACCCAGTACTTC CASSTPGVQETQYF
NA TRBJ2-1 TRBV18 15 NA TGTGCCAGCTCACCCCTTCCGGTAGCGGAGGGTGAGCAGTTCTTC CASSPLPVAEGEQFF
once TRBJ2-1 TRBV18 15 NA TGTGCCAGCTCACTGGTTCGATCCTCCTACAATGAGCAGTTCTTC CASSLVRSSYNEQFF
NA TRBJ1-2 TRBV6-5 12 NA TGTGCCAGCAGTAGTAGAGTATATGGCTACACCTTC CASSSRVYGYTF
NA TRBJ2-7 TRBV28 15 TRBD1 TGTGCCAGCAGTTTATATGTCGGCAGGGGGAACGAGCAGTACTTC CASSLYVGRGNEQYF
NA TRBJ2-5 TRBV11-2 18 TRBD2 TGTGCCAGCAGCCTACTAGCGGGAACCACCCTATCCCAAGAGACCCAGTACTTC CASSLLAGTTLSQETQYF
NA TRBJ2-5 TRBV6-6 16 TRBD2 TGTGCCAGTTCGCAACTAGCGGGAGGGCCTTCAGAGACCCAGTACTTC CASSQLAGGPSETQYF
once TRBJ2-7 TRBV10-1 10 NA TGCGCCAGCAGTACCTACGAGCAGTACTTC CASSTYEQYF
NA TRBJ2-7 TRBV7-2 16 TRBD2 TGTGCCAGCACCTTACCAGTGGCGGGGGGAGTGCACGAGCAGTACTTC CASTLPVAGGVHEQYF
few TRBJ2-3 TRBV5-1 15 NA TGCGCCAGCAGCTTGAACGACATCATCACAGATACGCAGTATTTT CASSLNDIITDTQYF
NA TRBJ2-1 TRBV2 11 NA TGTGCCAGCAGAGGGACGTTAGGTCAGTTCTTC CASRGTLGQFF
NA TRBJ1-3 TRBV18 18 NA TGTGCCAGCTCACCCTTGCGCGGGACGGCTGGCTCTGGAAACACCATATATTTT CASSPLRGTAGSGNTIYF
NA TRBJ2-3 TRBV9 14 NA TGTGCCAGCGACCCCGGGACCGGCACAGATACGCAGTATTTT CASDPGTGTDTQYF
NA TRBJ2-7 TRBV18 15 NA TGTGCCAGCTCACCACGTCGGGGGCCCTCCTACGAGCAGTACTTC CASSPRRGPSYEQYF
NA TRBJ2-5 TRBV6-5 14 NA TGTGCCAGCAGTACTCTAGGCGGTGGGGAGACCCAGTACTTC CASSTLGGGETQYF
NA TRBJ2-5 TRBV5-6 16 TRBD2 TGTGCCAGCAGCGAAGGACTAGCCCTCTATAAAGAGACCCAGTACTTC CASSEGLALYKETQYF
few TRBJ1-1 TRBV29-1 12 NA TGCAGCGCCTCCTCGACAGGAGCAGAAGCTTTCTTT CSASSTGAEAFF
NA TRBJ1-2 TRBV14 13 NA TGTGCCAGCAGCCAACTGCCCCTCTATGGCTACACCTTC CASSQLPLYGYTF
once TRBJ1-6 TRBV7-2 14 NA TGTGCCAGCAGCTTGGCGGGACAATATTCACCCCTCCACTTT CASSLAGQYSPLHF
NA TRBJ1-2 TRBV7-2 15 NA TGTGCCAGCAGCTTATCCACGACAGTGAACTATGGCTACACCTTC CASSLSTTVNYGYTF
few TRBJ1-1 TRBV11-3 16 NA TGTGCCAGCAGCTTAACCTGGACGGGCATGAACACTGAAGCTTTCTTT CASSLTWTGMNTEAFF
few TRBJ1-2 TRBV11-2 16 TRBD1 TGTGCCAGCAGCCACCCGGGGAACAGGGGGCGATCGGGCTACACCTTC CASSHPGNRGRSGYTF
NA TRBJ1-5 TRBV4-1 13 NA TGCGCCAGCAGCCAAGATTGGGGGGGTCCCCAGCATTTT CASSQDWGGPQHF
NA TRBJ1-1 TRBV7-2 15 TRBD1 TGTGCCAGCAGCTTCCAAGGACAGGGAAACACTGAAGCTTTCTTT CASSFQGQGNTEAFF
few TRBJ2-1 TRBV6-5 16 TRBD1 TGTGCCAGCAGTTACTCGAACAGGGGCCCCTACAATGAGCAGTTCTTC CASSYSNRGPYNEQFF